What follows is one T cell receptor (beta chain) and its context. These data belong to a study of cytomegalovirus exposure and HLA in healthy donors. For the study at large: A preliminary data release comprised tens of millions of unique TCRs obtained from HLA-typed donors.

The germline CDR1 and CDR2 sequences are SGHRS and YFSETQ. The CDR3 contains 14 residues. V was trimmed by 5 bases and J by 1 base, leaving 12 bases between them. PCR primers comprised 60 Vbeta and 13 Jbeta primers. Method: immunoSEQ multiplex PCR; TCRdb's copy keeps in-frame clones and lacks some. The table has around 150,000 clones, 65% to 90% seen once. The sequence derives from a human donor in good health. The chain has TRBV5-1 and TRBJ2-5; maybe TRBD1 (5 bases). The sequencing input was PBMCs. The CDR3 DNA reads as TGCGCCAGCAGATTGAACACAGGCCAAGAGACCCAGTACTTC. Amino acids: CASRLNTGQETQYF.